A single sample is the source of the 32 T cell receptor beta chains below, sequenced in a study of cytomegalovirus exposure and HLA in healthy donors. Vbeta (60) and Jbeta (13) primers were used in the PCR. Assay: immunoSEQ multiplex PCR; the TCRdb copy retains only in-frame clones and omits some. Here the sample spans roughly 290,000 clones, around 90% being singletons. The sample comprised PBMCs. These TCRs come from a woman between 18 and 30 years old in good health and CMV-seronegative.

This chain links TRBV5-1 with TRBJ2-1; the match to TRBD1 covers 7 bases. V trimming: 4 bases; J trimming: 9 bases; junction bases outside the gene matches: 10. This CDR3 is 14 amino acids long. Germline-derived CDR1 and CDR2 are SGHRS and YFSETQ. The CDR3 loop reads CASSLGGPGSEQFF. The CDR3 DNA is TGCGCCAGCAGCCTAGGGGGCCCGGGCAGTGAGCAGTTCTTC. The full variable domain, with the rest looked up from reference TRBV5-1 and TRBJ2-1, is KAGVTQTPRYLIKTRGQQVTLSCSPISGHRSVSWYQQTPGQGLQFLFEYFSETQRNKGNFPGRFSGRQFSNSRSEMNVSTLELGDSALYLCASSLGGPGSEQFFGPGTRLTVL.

V gene TRBV14 combines with J gene TRBJ2-3; D is uncertain. Germline CDR1 SGHDN, CDR2 FVKESK. The CDR3 contains 13 residues. Trimming removed 1 base from V and 6 bases from J, with 8 bases in between. The CDR3 region is CASSQVEYDTQYF. DNA for the CDR3: TGTGCCAGCAGCCAAGTTGAGTACGATACGCAGTATTTT.

The chain's CDR3 is CASSFGQGRIGYTF. The CDR3 DNA sequence: TGTGCCAGCAGTTTCGGACAGGGGCGAATTGGCTACACCTTC. The rearrangement links TRBV13 to TRBJ1-2; 9 nucleotides match TRBD1. Per germline, CDR1 PRHDT and CDR2 FYEKMQ (reference sequence). The junction had 9 bases not matched to a gene; V was cut back by 6 bases and J by 7 bases. The CDR3 contains 14 residues.

The V call is TRBV5-4, the J call TRBJ2-7; tentatively, D is TRBD1 (5 bases). The V gene's germline CDR1 is SGHNT and CDR2 YYREEE (reference sequence). V lost 1 base to trimming and J lost 1 base, with 6 bases between them. The CDR3 is 13 residues long. The CDR3 nucleotides read TGTGCCAGCAGCTTGAGGGGTTCCTACGAGCAGTACTTC. Amino acid sequence: CASSLRGSYEQYF. The entire variable domain, with the rest obtained from reference TRBV5-4 and TRBJ2-7, is as follows: ETGVTQSPTHLIKTRGQQVTLRCSSQSGHNTVSWYQQALGQGPQFIFQYYREEENGRGNFPPRFSGLQFPNYSSELNVNALELDDSALYLCASSLRGSYEQYFGPGTRLTVT.

The chain carries TRBV7-2 and TRBJ1-3; D is perhaps TRBD1 (5 bases). Per the germline V gene, CDR1 is SGHTA and CDR2 is FQGNSA. Trimming shortened V by 3 bases and J by 0 bases, and 9 bases separated the two germline ends. The CDR3 is 15 amino acids. The CDR3 bases are TGTGCCAGCAGCTTCGGGGGAGGCTCTGGAAACACCATATATTTT. Translated, it gives CASSFGGGSGNTIYF.

A single count supports this clone. Other DNA sequences in the sample encode the same CDR3. The CDR3 reads CASSYGTGGNTEAFF. CDR3 DNA sequence: TGTGCCAGCAGTTACGGGACAGGGGGCAACACTGAAGCTTTCTTT. The chain combines TRBV6-5 with TRBJ1-1; TRBD1 matches at 12 bases. Germline V gene data show CDR1 as MNHEY and CDR2 as SVGAGI. V shed 2 bases, J shed 2 bases, and the junction held 0 bases outside the gene matches. The CDR3 sequence is 15 residues long.

This chain connects TRBV6-1 to TRBJ1-2; TRBD1 agrees at 9 bases. The CDR3 spans 15 residues. CDR1 is MNHNS and CDR2 is SASEGT in the germline V gene. V lost 5 bases and J lost 4; bases outside the gene matches: 8. In DNA, the CDR3 is TGTGCCAGCAGTCAACGGACAGGGGCGAGCTATGGCTACACCTTC. The encoded protein is CASSQRTGASYGYTF.

V is TRBV27 and J is TRBJ2-7; TRBD1 matches at 7 bases. Trimming removed 5 bases from V and 2 bases from J; junction bases left unmatched: 15. CDR1 and CDR2 from the germline V gene are MNHEY and SMNVEV (reference sequence). This CDR3 contains 17 residues. This CDR3 is CASSGTEKGKRTYEQYF. The CDR3, as DNA: TGTGCCAGCAGTGGGACAGAAAAAGGGAAACGTACCTACGAGCAGTACTTC.

V usage is TRBV6-5 and J usage is TRBJ2-7, with TRBD1 matching over 7 bases. V trimming: 5 bases; J trimming: 2 bases; junction bases outside the gene matches: 9. CDR1 and CDR2 from the germline V gene are MNHEY and SVGAGI. CDR3 length: 15 amino acids. CDR3 bases: TGTGCCAGCAGTACGACAGGGTTCGGGGCCTACGAGCAGTACTTC. Translating gives CASSTTGFGAYEQYF.

The chain uses TRBV21-1 and TRBJ1-5; the tabulated D call, TRBD1, remains unverified against the DNA. TRBV21-1 is tagged as a pseudogene. The CDR3 is 13 amino acids. The CDR3 DNA reads as TGTGCCAGCAGCATTACAGGGTATCAGCCCCAGCATTTT. Translated, it gives CASSITGYQPQHF.

This chain uses TRBV5-1 with TRBJ2-3; D unresolved. V shed 4 bases and J shed 2 bases, with 14 bases lying between them. The CDR3 loop spans 15 amino acids. Germline CDR1 SGHRS, CDR2 YFSETQ. The chain's CDR3 is CASSPLILPTDTQYF. The DNA for the CDR3 is TGCGCCAGCAGCCCACTGATCCTCCCCACAGATACGCAGTATTTT. Variable domain in full (rest from reference TRBV5-1 and TRBJ2-3): KAGVTQTPRYLIKTRGQQVTLSCSPISGHRSVSWYQQTPGQGLQFLFEYFSETQRNKGNFPGRFSGRQFSNSRSEMNVSTLELGDSALYLCASSPLILPTDTQYFGPGTRLTVL.

The V call is TRBV7-9, the J call TRBJ1-2; 7 nucleotides align to TRBD1. V lost 5 bases to trimming and J lost 5 bases; unmatched junction nucleotides: 8. The CDR3 is made up of 14 amino acids. CDR1 is SEHNR, CDR2 FQNEAQ, per germline (reference sequence). The CDR3 reads CASSRTGTAYGYTF. The CDR3 bases are TGTGCCAGCAGCCGTACTGGGACAGCGTATGGCTACACCTTC.

The chain carries TRBV13 and TRBJ2-2; D unclear. The germline V and J ends were trimmed by 5 bases and 4 bases, with 8 bases remaining between them. The V gene's germline CDR1 is PRHDT and CDR2 FYEKMQ (reference sequence). This CDR3 is 13 amino acids long. The CDR3 protein is CASSRGVTGELFF. DNA for the CDR3: TGTGCCAGCAGCCGAGGAGTCACCGGGGAGCTGTTTTTT.

This sequence joins TRBV4-1 and TRBJ2-7; weak D call: TRBD1 (6 bases). Trimming left V 4 bases short and J 3 bases short, with 13 bases between. CDR1 and CDR2 (germline): MGHRA, YSYEKL. The CDR3 has 14 amino acids. The CDR3 region has the DNA TGCGCCAGCAGCCCGTCCGGCAGGGGCTACGAGCAGTACTTC. This codes for CASSPSGRGYEQYF.

The chain carries TRBV2 and TRBJ2-7; 11 nucleotides agree with TRBD2. CDR3 length equals 15 residues. Germline lookup yields CDR1 SNHLY and CDR2 FYNNEI. V dropped 6 bases and J dropped 2; count of bases not matched to a gene: 6. This CDR3 reads CASRPGTSGAYEQYF. In nucleotides, the CDR3 is TGTGCCAGCAGGCCCGGGACTAGCGGAGCCTACGAGCAGTACTTC.

This chain joins TRBV7-9 and TRBJ2-7, with D tentatively TRBD2 (6 bases). Germline V gene data show CDR1 as SEHNR and CDR2 as FQNEAQ (reference sequence). This CDR3 region has 14 residues. Deletions cut 6 bases from V and 2 bases from J, with 14 bases between. CDR3 protein: CASRPASATYEQYF. The CDR3 DNA follows: TGTGCCAGCAGACCCGCTAGCGCTACCTACGAGCAGTACTTC.

The rearrangement joins TRBV5-1 to TRBJ2-3; D perhaps matches TRBD1 (6 bases). Germline CDR1 and CDR2: SGHRS and YFSETQ. The V and J ends lost 0 bases and 7 bases respectively, with 12 bases between them. The CDR3 is made up of 14 amino acids. DNA of the CDR3: TGCGCCAGCAGCTTGGGACAAGGGGGTCATACGCAGTATTTT. The encoded protein is CASSLGQGGHTQYF.

The chain recombines TRBV11-2 with TRBJ2-3, with 12 positions matching TRBD2. After removal of 1 base from V and 6 bases from J, the junction contained 11 bases not matched to a gene. CDR3 length equals 18 residues. CDR1 SGHAT and CDR2 FQNNGV come from the germline V gene. CDR3 coding DNA: TGTGCCAGCAGCTTAGGATCCCTAGCGGGGGGGATTAGGGATACGCAGTATTTT. Encoded protein: CASSLGSLAGGIRDTQYF.

The chain is built from TRBV6-6 and TRBJ1-4, with 7 nucleotides matching TRBD1. The trim removed 2 bases at V and 7 bases at J, leaving 7 bases unmatched. CDR1 is MNHNY and CDR2 is SVGAGI in the germline V gene (reference sequence). The CDR3 runs to 15 residues. CDR3 amino acids: CASSYGPGGGEKLFF. The DNA for the CDR3 is TGTGCCAGCAGTTACGGGCCAGGGGGAGGTGAAAAACTGTTTTTT.

CDR3: CASSVSRGRETQYF. Written as DNA, the CDR3 is TGTGCCAGCAGTGTAAGCAGGGGGCGAGAGACCCAGTACTTC. This sequence joins TRBV2 and TRBJ2-5, with 8 nucleotides matching TRBD1. The J segment lost 4 bases and the V segment lost 4 bases, leaving 5 bases of the junction unmatched. The CDR3 totals 14 residues. Germline loops: CDR1 SNHLY, CDR2 FYNNEI.

This chain links TRBV2 with TRBJ1-2; no firm D call. Trimming took off 6 bases at V and 7 bases at J, with 15 bases between the two ends. The V gene's germline CDR1 is SNHLY and CDR2 FYNNEI. The CDR3 is made up of 13 amino acids. As DNA, the CDR3 is TGTGCCAGCAGCCCCACCGAGGTCGGTGGCTACACCTTC. Its translation is CASSPTEVGGYTF.

This chain uses TRBV6-4 with TRBJ2-1, with D possibly matching TRBD2 (6 bases). CDR3 length equals 14 residues. With 3 bases removed from V and 7 bases from J, the gap between germline ends came to 13 bases. CDR1 and CDR2 from the germline V gene are MRHNA and SNTAGT. In nucleotides, the CDR3 is TGTGCCAGCAGTGAGGGGGGTGCGGGGAATGAGCAGTTCTTC. Encoded protein: CASSEGGAGNEQFF.

The CDR3 sequence is CASSRSTDTQYF. The CDR3, as DNA: TGTGCCAGCAGCCGTAGCACAGATACGCAGTATTTT. The genes are TRBV5-4 and TRBJ2-3; D not certain. CDR3 length: 12 amino acids. The germline V gene has CDR1 SGHNT and CDR2 YYREEE (reference sequence). Trimming took off 4 bases at V and 0 bases at J, with 3 bases between the two ends.

The V and J genes are TRBV20-1 and TRBJ2-4, with a tentative D call TRBD1 (6 bases). Deletions cut 4 bases from V and 5 bases from J, with 6 bases between. CDR1 and CDR2 (germline): DFQATT, SNEGSKA (reference sequence). The CDR3 consists of 11 residues. CDR3 loop: CSANRENIQYF. CDR3 DNA: TGCAGTGCTAACAGGGAAAACATTCAGTACTTC.

J is TRBJ1-5 and V is TRBV4-1; maybe TRBD1 (5 bases). The CDR3 has 13 residues. Per germline, CDR1 MGHRA and CDR2 YSYEKL. Trimming cost V 0 bases and J 5 bases, with 5 bases left between them. The CDR3 DNA sequence: TGCGCCAGCAGCCAAGACAGGGATCAGCCCCAGCATTTT. Translation: CASSQDRDQPQHF.

The rearrangement links TRBV5-1 to TRBJ2-7, with 8 bases that match TRBD1. Germline V gives CDR1 SGHRS, CDR2 YFSETQ. Trimming cost V 1 base and J 3 bases; bases outside gene matches: 3. This CDR3 comprises 14 residues. CDR3 amino acids: CASSLQQGVYEQYF. For the CDR3, the DNA is TGCGCCAGCAGCTTGCAACAGGGGGTCTACGAGCAGTACTTC.

The chain links TRBV7-8 to TRBJ2-7, with 7 bases aligning to TRBD1. The CDR3 loop spans 14 amino acids. Germline CDR1 SGHVS, CDR2 FQNEAQ. V shed 5 bases, J shed 6 bases, and the junction held 10 bases outside the gene matches. CDR3 nucleotide sequence: TGTGCCAGCAGCCCGACCGGGACAGAGACCGAGCAGTACTTC. Translating it yields CASSPTGTETEQYF.

The J gene is TRBJ1-1, the V gene TRBV21-1. TRBV21-1 is a pseudogene segment. The CDR3 sequence is 13 residues long. CDR3 protein: CASGRGRDTEAFF. In DNA, the CDR3 is TGTGCTTCCGGGCGGGGACGGGACACTGAAGCTTTCTTT.

About this clone itself: The same CDR3 arises from other DNA sequences in this sample as well. The rearrangement uses TRBV19 and TRBJ1-1; no clear D. Trimming left V 2 bases short and J 0 bases short, with 4 bases between. There are 13 residues in the CDR3. CDR1 and CDR2 from the germline V gene are LNHDA and SQIVND (reference sequence). CDR3 sequence: CASSIQVNTEAFF. CDR3 in DNA: TGTGCCAGTAGTATACAGGTGAACACTGAAGCTTTCTTT.

The gene calls are TRBV5-1 and TRBJ2-7; possibly TRBD2 for D (7 bases). V dropped 0 bases and J dropped 3 bases, with 10 bases sitting between them. CDR3 length equals 14 residues. Germline CDR1 and CDR2: SGHRS and YFSETQ. CDR3 amino acids: CASSLGGGDYEQYF. The CDR3 nucleotides are TGCGCCAGCAGCTTGGGAGGGGGGGACTACGAGCAGTACTTC.

The rearrangement uses TRBV9 and TRBJ2-2; the match to TRBD1 covers 8 bases. After removal of 3 bases from V and 1 base from J, the junction contained 5 bases not matched to a gene. The CDR3 consists of 16 residues. Germline V lookup: CDR1 SGDLS, CDR2 YYNGEE. CDR3 region: CASSARTGLNTGELFF. As DNA, the CDR3 is TGTGCCAGCAGCGCAAGGACAGGGCTGAACACCGGGGAGCTGTTTTTT.

The V and J genes are TRBV6-1 and TRBJ2-7; D is possibly TRBD1 (6 bases). CDR1 and CDR2 (germline): MNHNS, SASEGT. Trimming removed 2 bases from V and 6 bases from J, with 14 bases in between. This CDR3 contains 14 residues. Here the CDR3 reads CASSETDRDIEQYF. The CDR3 DNA reads as TGTGCCAGCAGTGAAACCGATAGGGACATCGAGCAGTACTTC.